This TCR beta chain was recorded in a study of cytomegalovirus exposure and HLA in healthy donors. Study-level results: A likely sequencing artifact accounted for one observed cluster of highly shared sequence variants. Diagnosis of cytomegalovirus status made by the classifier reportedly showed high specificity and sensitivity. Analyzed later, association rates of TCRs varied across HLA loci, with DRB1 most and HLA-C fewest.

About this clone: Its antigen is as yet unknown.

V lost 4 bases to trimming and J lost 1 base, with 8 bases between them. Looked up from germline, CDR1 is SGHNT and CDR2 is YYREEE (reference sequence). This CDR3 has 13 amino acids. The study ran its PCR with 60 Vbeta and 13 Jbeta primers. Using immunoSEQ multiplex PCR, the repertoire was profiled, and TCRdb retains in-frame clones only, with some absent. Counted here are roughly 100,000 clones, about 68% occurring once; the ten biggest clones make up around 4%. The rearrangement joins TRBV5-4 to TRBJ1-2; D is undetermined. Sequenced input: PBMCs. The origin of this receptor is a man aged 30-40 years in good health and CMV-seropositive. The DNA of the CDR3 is TGTGCCAGCAGCACAGCCCTTAACTATGGCTACACCTTC. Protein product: CASSTALNYGYTF.